Sequencing of this T cell receptor beta chain was carried out in a study of blood T cell repertoires in COVID-19. V lost 4 bases and J 3 bases, leaving 15 bases between the germline ends. CDR3 length: 15 amino acids. Germline values: CDR1 SEHNR, CDR2 FQNEAQ (reference sequence). Original data processing: Reference gene primer amplification gave nucleated cell count estimates. Some clones are missing from TCRdb's copy, which holds only in-frame ones; the method was immunoSEQ multiplex PCR. For V, J and clone size, that table is used; D and trimming come from the DNA. The sample yields some 290,000 clones, more than 85% seen once.

The sample was peripheral blood. This chain connects TRBV7-9 to TRBJ1-1; no definite D call. The receptor comes from a young man with active or convalescent COVID-19. The DNA for the CDR3 is TGTGCCAGCAGCTCCCCTCAGTCTGGGCACACTGAAGCTTTCTTT. Translation: CASSSPQSGHTEAFF.